The 22 T cell receptor beta chains given below trace back to one sample, sequenced in a study of T cell responses to AZD1222 COVID-19 vaccine. Sequenced by immunoSEQ multiplex PCR; TCRdb stores in-frame clones only, minus some. The data show some 150,000 clones, roughly 92% seen once. Specimen: peripheral blood, collected on day 0 of AZD1222 vaccination. Receptors were obtained from an adult in good health.

CDR3 DNA sequence: TGTGCCAGCAGGGACAGAATCTCAAATTCACCCCTCCACTTT. It codes for CASRDRISNSPLHF. The chain carries TRBV2 and TRBJ1-6; possible D gene TRBD1, 6 bases. CDR3 size: 14 residues. V lost 6 bases, J lost 7 bases, and 13 bases lay in between. Germline CDR1 reads SNHLY; CDR2 reads FYNNEI.

The chain employs TRBV14 and TRBJ2-5; no definite D call. Germline V gives CDR1 SGHDN, CDR2 FVKESK. V lost 5 bases, J lost 5 bases, and 18 bases lay in between. The CDR3 runs 15 residues. CDR3 amino acids: CASSISTKEWETQYF. CDR3 bases: TGTGCCAGCAGCATATCCACAAAGGAGTGGGAGACCCAGTACTTC.

The rearrangement uses TRBV5-1 and TRBJ2-3; unclear D gene. Germline V gene lookup returns CDR1 SGHRS and CDR2 YFSETQ. The V gene lost 6 bases and the J gene lost 6 bases, with 11 bases spanning the gap. This CDR3 is 12 amino acids long. The CDR3 protein is CASKRGGDTQYF. For the CDR3, the DNA is TGCGCCAGCAAGCGAGGCGGCGATACGCAGTATTTT.

The gene calls are TRBV7-6 and TRBJ2-1, with a tentative D call TRBD2 (6 bases). Germline V gives CDR1 SGHVS, CDR2 FNYEAQ. Trimming cost V 5 bases and J 0 bases, with 14 bases left between them. CDR3 size: 16 residues. The CDR3 reads CASSLTPGSSYNEQFF. CDR3 DNA sequence: TGTGCCAGCAGCCTAACACCCGGGAGCTCCTACAATGAGCAGTTCTTC.

The chain employs TRBV5-1 and TRBJ1-6, with a weak D call TRBD1 (5 bases). Trimming pared 4 bases from V and 9 bases from J, leaving 20 bases between. The CDR3 covers 16 residues. CDR1 is SGHRS, CDR2 YFSETQ, per germline. The CDR3 reads CASSVDRDVKFSPLHF. CDR3 nucleotide sequence: TGCGCCAGCAGCGTAGACCGGGACGTCAAGTTTTCACCCCTCCACTTT.

This chain uses TRBV20-1 with TRBJ2-3; D is unresolved. The V gene lost 6 bases and the J gene lost 2 bases, with 6 bases spanning the gap. Germline loops: CDR1 DFQATT, CDR2 SNEGSKA (reference sequence). This CDR3 is 11 amino acids long. CDR3 DNA: TGCAGTGCCCGGTTCACAGATACGCAGTATTTT. This codes for CSARFTDTQYF.

This chain uses TRBV18 with TRBJ1-4; no firm D call. The CDR3 is 12 residues long. Germline V gene sequence: CDR1 KGHSH, CDR2 LQKENI. The V end lost 6 bases, the J end lost 8 bases, and 10 bases lay between the germline ends. For the CDR3, the DNA is TGTGCCAGCTCCCAGTCCCAGGAAAAACTGTTTTTT. It is translated as CASSQSQEKLFF.

V gene TRBV2 combines with J gene TRBJ1-4; D is perhaps TRBD1 (6 bases). The CDR3 is made up of 15 amino acids. V lost 6 bases and J lost 4, with 15 bases in between. CDR1 is SNHLY and CDR2 is FYNNEI in the germline V gene. The CDR3 here is CASRYGQRDNEKLFF. The CDR3 bases are TGTGCCAGCAGATACGGACAGAGAGATAATGAAAAACTGTTTTTT.

The chain links TRBV18 to TRBJ2-7; D uncertain. The germline V and J ends were trimmed by 0 bases and 3 bases, with 12 bases remaining between them. The CDR3 covers 15 residues. Per germline, CDR1 KGHSH and CDR2 LQKENI. CDR3 sequence reads: CASSPPSSNLYEQYF. Here the CDR3 DNA reads TGTGCCAGCTCACCACCGAGCTCCAACCTCTACGAGCAGTACTTC.

V gene TRBV4-1 combines with J gene TRBJ1-1, with no clear D. Germline V gives CDR1 MGHRA, CDR2 YSYEKL. V gave up 2 bases and J gave up 4 bases, with 20 bases separating them. CDR3 length: 17 amino acids. CDR3 DNA sequence: TGCGCCAGCAGCCAACCGCGCGGTAAACAGCGACTCACTGAAGCTTTCTTT. Translated: CASSQPRGKQRLTEAFF.

This chain connects TRBV29-1 to TRBJ1-3; D is perhaps TRBD1 (5 bases). The ends were cut back, 5 bases at V and 2 bases at J, with 7 bases in the middle. CDR3 size: 12 residues. Looked up from germline, CDR1 is SQVTM and CDR2 is ANQGSEA. The CDR3 DNA follows: TGCAGCGTTCAGGGAACTGGAAACACCATATATTTT. Translation: CSVQGTGNTIYF.

The chain links TRBV10-1 to TRBJ2-1; TRBD1 is a possible D gene (5 bases). Trimming stripped 2 bases from V and 8 bases from J, with 13 bases between. The CDR3 extends over 14 amino acids. Germline V lookup: CDR1 WNHNN, CDR2 SYGVQD (reference sequence). In nucleotides, the CDR3 is TGCGCCAGCAGTGAGATGATAGGGGTGGATGAGCAGTTCTTC. Its protein is CASSEMIGVDEQFF.

V usage is TRBV5-1 and J usage is TRBJ2-3; no definite D call. CDR1 and CDR2 from the germline V gene are SGHRS and YFSETQ. The V and J ends lost 4 bases and 0 bases respectively, with 12 bases between them. This CDR3 has 15 residues. The CDR3 DNA is TGCGCCAGCAGCCTCGACGGAGCTAGCACAGATACGCAGTATTTT. Amino acid sequence: CASSLDGASTDTQYF.

This chain links TRBV19 with TRBJ1-1; D possibly corresponds to TRBD1 (6 bases). V gave up 8 bases and J gave up 1 base, with 11 bases separating them. The CDR3 totals 13 residues. Germline V CDR1 and CDR2: LNHDA, SQIVND (reference sequence). The CDR3 DNA reads TGTGCCAGTCAACAGGGATGGAACACTGAAGCTTTCTTT. It is translated as CASQQGWNTEAFF.

The chain couples TRBV7-2 to TRBJ1-2, with 7 bases matching TRBD1. Germline CDR1 SGHTA, CDR2 FQGNSA. The CDR3 has 11 amino acids. V was pared by 8 bases and J by 6 bases, with 3 bases of the junction left unmatched. The CDR3 spells CASGGTDGYTF. The CDR3 DNA follows: TGTGCCAGCGGTGGGACAGATGGCTACACCTTC.

The rearrangement uses TRBV5-1 and TRBJ1-1; no reliable D call. V gave up 1 base and J gave up 3 bases, with 10 bases separating them. The length of the CDR3 is 14 residues. Germline CDR1 reads SGHRS; CDR2 reads YFSETQ. Here the CDR3 reads CASSLSGGYTEAFF. The DNA of the CDR3 is TGCGCCAGCAGCTTGTCAGGAGGGTACACTGAAGCTTTCTTT. The whole variable domain, filled in from reference TRBV5-1 and TRBJ1-1, reads KAGVTQTPRYLIKTRGQQVTLSCSPISGHRSVSWYQQTPGQGLQFLFEYFSETQRNKGNFPGRFSGRQFSNSRSEMNVSTLELGDSALYLCASSLSGGYTEAFFGQGTRLTVV.

This chain links TRBV5-1 with TRBJ1-1; 11 bases line up with TRBD1. The CDR3 extends over 16 amino acids. The V and J ends lost 2 bases and 5 bases, in that order; junction bases with no gene match: 8. CDR1 and CDR2 (germline): SGHRS, YFSETQ. The CDR3 loop reads CASSFGQGAFGTEAFF. CDR3 coding DNA: TGCGCCAGCAGCTTTGGACAGGGGGCGTTTGGGACTGAAGCTTTCTTT.

The genes are TRBV5-1 and TRBJ2-1; TRBD1 agrees at 11 bases. The CDR3 runs to 14 residues. V lost 5 bases to trimming and J lost 9 bases; unmatched junction nucleotides: 7. In germline, CDR1 is SGHRS, CDR2 YFSETQ. The CDR3 protein is CASSPGQGAVEQFF. DNA of the CDR3: TGCGCCAGCAGTCCCGGACAGGGGGCGGTTGAGCAGTTCTTC.

The chain has TRBV3-1 (or the pseudogene TRBV3-2) and TRBJ1-2; 8 bases line up with TRBD1. Germline lookup yields CDR1 LGHDT and CDR2 YNNKEL (reference sequence). V was clipped by 5 bases and J by 1 base; unmatched bases: 15. The CDR3 runs 18 residues. CDR3 residues: CASSVLPGDRQFNYGYTF. The CDR3 DNA reads as TGTGCCAGCAGCGTACTCCCGGGGGACAGGCAGTTTAACTATGGCTACACCTTC.

The J gene is TRBJ1-1, the V gene TRBV4-1; 8 bases agree with TRBD1. V dropped 0 bases and J dropped 1; count of bases not matched to a gene: 7. Per the germline V gene, CDR1 is MGHRA and CDR2 is YSYEKL. The length of the CDR3 is 17 residues. CDR3 nucleotide sequence: TGCGCCAGCAGCCAAGATAGGCAGGGGGCTCAGAACACTGAAGCTTTCTTT. Its protein is CASSQDRQGAQNTEAFF.

The chain links TRBV27 to TRBJ1-2; 8 bases line up with TRBD1. The J segment lost 4 bases and the V segment lost 9 bases, leaving 4 bases of the junction unmatched. There are 12 residues in the CDR3. Germline V gene sequence: CDR1 MNHEY, CDR2 SMNVEV (reference sequence). Written as DNA, the CDR3 is TGTGCCAGTCGGGACAGGATCTATGGCTACACCTTC. It is translated as CASRDRIYGYTF.

This clone has only one observation. This chain connects TRBV29-1 to TRBJ2-7; D may be TRBD2 (6 bases). CDR1 is SQVTM, CDR2 ANQGSEA, per germline. The CDR3 contains 14 residues. With 4 bases removed from V and 4 bases from J, the gap between germline ends came to 17 bases. CDR3 in DNA: TGCAGCGTTGGGGGAATCGGGAGACCTTACGAGCAGTACTTC. Its protein product is CSVGGIGRPYEQYF.